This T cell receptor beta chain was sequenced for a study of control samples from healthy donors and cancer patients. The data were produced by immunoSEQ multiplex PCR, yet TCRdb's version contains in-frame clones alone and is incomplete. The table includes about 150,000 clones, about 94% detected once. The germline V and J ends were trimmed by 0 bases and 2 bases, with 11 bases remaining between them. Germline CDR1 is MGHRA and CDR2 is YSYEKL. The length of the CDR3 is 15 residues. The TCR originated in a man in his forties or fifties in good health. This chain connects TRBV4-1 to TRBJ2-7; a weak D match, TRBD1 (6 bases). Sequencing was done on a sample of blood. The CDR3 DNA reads TGCGCCAGCAGCCAAGATTCAGGGGTTCCCTACGAGCAGTACTTC. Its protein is CASSQDSGVPYEQYF.